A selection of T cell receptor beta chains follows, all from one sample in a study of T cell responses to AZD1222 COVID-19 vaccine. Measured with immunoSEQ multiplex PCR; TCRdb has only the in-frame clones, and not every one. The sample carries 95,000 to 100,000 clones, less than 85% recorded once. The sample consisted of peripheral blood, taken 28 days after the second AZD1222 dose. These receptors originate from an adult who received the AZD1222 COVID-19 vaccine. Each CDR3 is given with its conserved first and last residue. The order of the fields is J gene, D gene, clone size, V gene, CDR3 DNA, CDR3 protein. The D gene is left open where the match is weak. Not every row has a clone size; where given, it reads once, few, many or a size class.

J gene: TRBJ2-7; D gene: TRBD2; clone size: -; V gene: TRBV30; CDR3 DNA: TGTGCCTGGGACGCGGGAGTATCCTACGAGCAGTACTTC; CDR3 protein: CAWDAGVSYEQYF
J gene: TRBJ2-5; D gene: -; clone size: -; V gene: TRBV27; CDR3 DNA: TGTGCCAGCGGGGTGGTGGGCCAAGAGACCCAGTACTTC; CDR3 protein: CASGVVGQETQYF
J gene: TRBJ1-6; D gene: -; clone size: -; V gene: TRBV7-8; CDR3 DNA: TGTGCCAGCAGCTGGGGTCGGGCGATAGGAGGGGATTCACCCCTCCACTTT; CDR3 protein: CASSWGRAIGGDSPLHF
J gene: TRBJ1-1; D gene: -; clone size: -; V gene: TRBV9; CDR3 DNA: TGTGCCAGCAGCTTCCGGGACGAAATGAACACTGAAGCTTTCTTT; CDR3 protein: CASSFRDEMNTEAFF
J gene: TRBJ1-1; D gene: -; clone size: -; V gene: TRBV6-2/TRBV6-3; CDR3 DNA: TGTGCCAGCAGTGGTCGTCTCACTGAAGCTTTCTTT; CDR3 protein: CASSGRLTEAFF
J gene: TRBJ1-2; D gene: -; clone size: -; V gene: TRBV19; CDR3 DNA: TGTGCCAGTAGTACGATGACACGCGAGAACTATGGCTACACCTTC; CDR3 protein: CASSTMTRENYGYTF
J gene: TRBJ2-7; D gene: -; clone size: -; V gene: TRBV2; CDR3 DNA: TGTGCCAGCCGCAGAATGGGCAGCCCCTACGAGCAGTACTTC; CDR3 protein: CASRRMGSPYEQYF
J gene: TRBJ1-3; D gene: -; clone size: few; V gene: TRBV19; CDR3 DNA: TGTGCCAGTAGTAATGGGGAGGATGGAAACACCATATATTTT; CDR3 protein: CASSNGEDGNTIYF
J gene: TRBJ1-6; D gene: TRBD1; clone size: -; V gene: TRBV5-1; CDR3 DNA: TGCGCCAGCAGCTTGGGGGCCCAGACAGGGACCTCGAATTCACCCCTCCACTTT; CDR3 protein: CASSLGAQTGTSNSPLHF
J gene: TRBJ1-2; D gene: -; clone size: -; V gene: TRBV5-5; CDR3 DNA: TGTGCCAGCAGCTCAGAACAGGGTATCTATGGCTACACCTTC; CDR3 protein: CASSSEQGIYGYTF
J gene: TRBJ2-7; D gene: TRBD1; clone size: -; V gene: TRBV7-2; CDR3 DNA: TGTGCCAGCAGCGCCAACCAGGGGGTCGTGTCGTACTTC; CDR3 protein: CASSANQGVVSYF
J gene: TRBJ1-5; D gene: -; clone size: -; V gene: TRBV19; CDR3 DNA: TGTGCCTCCGAAGGGCAGAATAATCAGCCCCAGCATTTT; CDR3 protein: CASEGQNNQPQHF
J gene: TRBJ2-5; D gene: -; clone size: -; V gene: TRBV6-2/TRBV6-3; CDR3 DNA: TGTGCCAGCAGTTACTCAAGACTAGTGCAAGAGACCCAGTACTTC; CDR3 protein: CASSYSRLVQETQYF
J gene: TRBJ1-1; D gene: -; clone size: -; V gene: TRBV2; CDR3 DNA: TGTGCCAGCAAGGCCCCTCCGCCGAACACTGAAGCTTTCTTT; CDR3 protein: CASKAPPPNTEAFF
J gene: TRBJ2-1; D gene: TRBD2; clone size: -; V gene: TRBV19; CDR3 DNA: TGTGCCAGTAGTGGGACTAGCGGGGGGTCAGTACGCGAGCAGTTCTTC; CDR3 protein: CASSGTSGGSVREQFF
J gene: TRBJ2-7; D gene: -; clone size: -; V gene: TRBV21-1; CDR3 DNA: TGTGCCAGCAGCATCAACTTACAGACCTACGAGCAGTACTTC; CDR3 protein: CASSINLQTYEQYF
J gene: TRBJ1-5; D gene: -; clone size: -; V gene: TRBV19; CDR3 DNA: TGTGCCAGTAGTATAGCCAAGGGACTCAATCAGCCCCAGCATTTT; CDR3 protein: CASSIAKGLNQPQHF